This TCR beta chain is from a study of cytomegalovirus exposure and HLA in healthy donors. The germline gives CDR1 SNHLY, CDR2 FYNNEI. Trimming took off 11 bases at V and 6 bases at J, with 19 bases between the two ends. This CDR3 spans 13 amino acids. The assay was immunoSEQ multiplex PCR, and TCRdb's table has in-frame clones only and misses some. Here the sample spans 65,000 to 95,000 clones, about 95% being singletons. This TCR came from a man aged 18 to 29 in good health and CMV-seronegative. The genes are TRBV2 and TRBJ1-1; the D gene is possibly TRBD1 (5 bases). The sample consisted of PBMCs. CDR3 DNA sequence: TGTGCCGGCCTCCAGGGCGAGCGAGCTGAAGCTTTCTTT. Translation: CAGLQGERAEAFF.